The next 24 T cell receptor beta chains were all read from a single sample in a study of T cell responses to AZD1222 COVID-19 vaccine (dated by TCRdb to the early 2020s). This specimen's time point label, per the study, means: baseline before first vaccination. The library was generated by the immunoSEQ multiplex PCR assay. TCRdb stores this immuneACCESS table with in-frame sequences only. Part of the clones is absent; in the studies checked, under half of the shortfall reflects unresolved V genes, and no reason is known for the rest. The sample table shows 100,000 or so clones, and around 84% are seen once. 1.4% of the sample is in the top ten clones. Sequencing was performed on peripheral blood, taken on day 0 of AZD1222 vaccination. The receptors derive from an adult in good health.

The CDR3, as DNA: TGTGCCAGCAGCTCAGGACAGGGGAGAGGCTACACCTTC. Translated: CASSSGQGRGYTF. This sequence joins TRBV7-8 and TRBJ1-2, with 9 positions matching TRBD1. J was trimmed by 8 bases and V by 4 bases; bases with no gene match: 5. CDR1 is SGHVS and CDR2 is FQNEAQ in the germline V gene. The length of the CDR3 is 13 residues.

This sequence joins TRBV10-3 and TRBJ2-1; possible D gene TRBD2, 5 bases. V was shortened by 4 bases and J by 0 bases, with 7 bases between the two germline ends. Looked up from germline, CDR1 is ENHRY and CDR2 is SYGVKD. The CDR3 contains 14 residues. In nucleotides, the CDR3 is TGTGCCATCAGTGGAGGGAGCTCCTACAATGAGCAGTTCTTC. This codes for CAISGGSSYNEQFF.

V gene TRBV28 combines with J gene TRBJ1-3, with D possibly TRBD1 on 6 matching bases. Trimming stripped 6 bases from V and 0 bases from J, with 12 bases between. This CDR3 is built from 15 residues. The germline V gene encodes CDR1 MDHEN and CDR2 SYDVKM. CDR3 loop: CASRSEGGSGNTIYF. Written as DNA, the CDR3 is TGTGCCAGCAGATCTGAAGGGGGCTCTGGAAACACCATATATTTT.

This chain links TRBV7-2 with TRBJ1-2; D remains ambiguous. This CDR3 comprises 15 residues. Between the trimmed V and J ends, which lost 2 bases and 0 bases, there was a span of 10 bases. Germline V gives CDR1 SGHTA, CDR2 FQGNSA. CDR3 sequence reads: CASSLKEGPNYGYTF. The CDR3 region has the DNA TGTGCCAGCAGCTTAAAGGAGGGTCCTAACTATGGCTACACCTTC.

Here the CDR3 DNA reads TGTGCCAGCAGCGCCACCCGGGAGACCAGCTACGAGCAGTACTTC. As protein: CASSATRETSYEQYF. The chain links TRBV9 to TRBJ2-7; weak D call: TRBD2 (6 bases). V was clipped by 3 bases and J by 3 bases, with 16 bases between them. Germline V gene data show CDR1 as SGDLS and CDR2 as YYNGEE. CDR3 length equals 15 residues.

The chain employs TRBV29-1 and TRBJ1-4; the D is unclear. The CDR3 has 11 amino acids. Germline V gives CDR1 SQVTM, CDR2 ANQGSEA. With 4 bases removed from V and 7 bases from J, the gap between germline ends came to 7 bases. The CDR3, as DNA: TGCAGCGTTGGGAAGGGTGAAAAACTGTTTTTT. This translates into CSVGKGEKLFF.

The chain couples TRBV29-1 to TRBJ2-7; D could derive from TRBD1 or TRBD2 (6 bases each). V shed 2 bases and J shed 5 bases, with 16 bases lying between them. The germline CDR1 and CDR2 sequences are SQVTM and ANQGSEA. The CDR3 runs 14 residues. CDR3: CSVEMSGGINEQYF. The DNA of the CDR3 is TGCAGCGTTGAAATGTCCGGGGGCATAAACGAGCAGTACTTC.

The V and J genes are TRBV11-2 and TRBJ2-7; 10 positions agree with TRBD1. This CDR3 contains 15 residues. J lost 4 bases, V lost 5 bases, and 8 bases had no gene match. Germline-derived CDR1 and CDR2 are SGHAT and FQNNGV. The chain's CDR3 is CASSPDRGRMYEQYF. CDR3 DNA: TGTGCCAGCAGCCCTGACAGGGGGCGAATGTACGAGCAGTACTTC.

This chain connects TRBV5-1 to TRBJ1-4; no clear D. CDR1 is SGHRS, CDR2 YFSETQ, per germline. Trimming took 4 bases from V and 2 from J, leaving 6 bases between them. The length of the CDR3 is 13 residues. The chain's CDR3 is CASSRDTNEKLFF. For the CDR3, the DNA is TGCGCCAGCAGCCGTGACACTAATGAAAAACTGTTTTTT. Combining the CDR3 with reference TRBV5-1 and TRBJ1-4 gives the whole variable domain KAGVTQTPRYLIKTRGQQVTLSCSPISGHRSVSWYQQTPGQGLQFLFEYFSETQRNKGNFPGRFSGRQFSNSRSEMNVSTLELGDSALYLCASSRDTNEKLFFGSGTQLSVL.

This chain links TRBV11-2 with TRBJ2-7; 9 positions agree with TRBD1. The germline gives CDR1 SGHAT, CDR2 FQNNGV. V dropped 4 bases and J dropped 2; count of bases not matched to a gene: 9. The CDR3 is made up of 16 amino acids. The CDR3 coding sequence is TGTGCCAGCAGCTCCACTGACAGGGGGAGCCCCTACGAGCAGTACTTC. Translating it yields CASSSTDRGSPYEQYF.

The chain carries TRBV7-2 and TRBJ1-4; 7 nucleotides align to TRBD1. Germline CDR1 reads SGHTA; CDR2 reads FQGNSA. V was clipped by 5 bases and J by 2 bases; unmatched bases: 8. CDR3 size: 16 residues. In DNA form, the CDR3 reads TGTGCCAGCAGCGCGCACAGGACAGGCACTAATGAAAAACTGTTTTTT. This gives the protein CASSAHRTGTNEKLFF.

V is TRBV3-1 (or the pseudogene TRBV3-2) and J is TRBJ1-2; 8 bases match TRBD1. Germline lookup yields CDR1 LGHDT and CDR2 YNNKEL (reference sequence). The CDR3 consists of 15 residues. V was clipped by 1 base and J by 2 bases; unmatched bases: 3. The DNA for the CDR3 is TGTGCCAGCAGCCAAGCGGCAGGGGGCAACTATGGCTACACCTTC. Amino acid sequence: CASSQAAGGNYGYTF.

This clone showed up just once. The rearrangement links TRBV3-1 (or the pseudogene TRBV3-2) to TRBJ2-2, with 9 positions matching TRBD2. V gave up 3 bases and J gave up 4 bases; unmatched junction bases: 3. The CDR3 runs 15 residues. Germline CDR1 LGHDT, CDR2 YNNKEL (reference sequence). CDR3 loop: CASSHSGRITGELFF. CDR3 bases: TGTGCCAGCAGCCATAGCGGGAGAATCACCGGGGAGCTGTTTTTT.

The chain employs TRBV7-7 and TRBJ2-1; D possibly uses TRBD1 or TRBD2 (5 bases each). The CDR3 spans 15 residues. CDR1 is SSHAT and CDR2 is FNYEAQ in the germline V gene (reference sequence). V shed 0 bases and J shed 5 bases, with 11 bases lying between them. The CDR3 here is CASSLALGVNNEQFF. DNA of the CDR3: TGTGCCAGCAGCTTAGCGCTGGGGGTTAACAATGAGCAGTTCTTC.

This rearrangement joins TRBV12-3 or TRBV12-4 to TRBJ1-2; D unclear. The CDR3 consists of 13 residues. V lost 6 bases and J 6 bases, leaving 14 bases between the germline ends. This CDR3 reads CASSYDTAHGYTF. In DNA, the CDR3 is TGTGCCAGCAGCTACGACACGGCGCATGGCTACACCTTC.

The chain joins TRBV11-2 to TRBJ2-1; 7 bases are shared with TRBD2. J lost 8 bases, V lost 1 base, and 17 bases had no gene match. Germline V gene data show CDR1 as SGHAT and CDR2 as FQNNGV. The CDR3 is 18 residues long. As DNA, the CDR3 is TGTGCCAGCAGCTTAGGTGGAGCGGGAATTGTATTAGTGGATGAGCAGTTCTTC. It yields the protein CASSLGGAGIVLVDEQFF.

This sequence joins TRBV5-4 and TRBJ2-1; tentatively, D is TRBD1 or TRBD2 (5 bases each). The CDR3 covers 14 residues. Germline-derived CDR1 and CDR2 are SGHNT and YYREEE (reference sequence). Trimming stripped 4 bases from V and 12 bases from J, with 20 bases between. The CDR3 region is CASSPGPTQMGQFF. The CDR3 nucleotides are TGTGCCAGCAGCCCGGGACCGACCCAGATGGGGCAGTTCTTC. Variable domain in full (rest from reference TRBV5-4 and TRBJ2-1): ETGVTQSPTHLIKTRGQQVTLRCSSQSGHNTVSWYQQALGQGPQFIFQYYREEENGRGNFPPRFSGLQFPNYSSELNVNALELDDSALYLCASSPGPTQMGQFFGPGTRLTVL.

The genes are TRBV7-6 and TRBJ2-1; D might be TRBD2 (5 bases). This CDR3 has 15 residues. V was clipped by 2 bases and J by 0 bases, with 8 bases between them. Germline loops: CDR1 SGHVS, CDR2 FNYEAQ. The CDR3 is CASSLQLGSYNEQFF. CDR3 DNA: TGTGCCAGCAGCTTACAACTAGGCTCCTACAATGAGCAGTTCTTC.

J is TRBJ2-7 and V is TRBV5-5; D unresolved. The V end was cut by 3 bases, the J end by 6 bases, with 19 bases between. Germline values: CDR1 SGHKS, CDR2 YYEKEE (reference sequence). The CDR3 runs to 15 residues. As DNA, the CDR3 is TGTGCCAGCAGCTCGGACCTTCTCTTGGGTGTCGAGCAGTACTTC. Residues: CASSSDLLLGVEQYF. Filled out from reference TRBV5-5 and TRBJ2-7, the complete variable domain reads DAGVTQSPTHLIKTRGQQVTLRCSPISGHKSVSWYQQVLGQGPQFIFQYYEKEERGRGNFPDRFSARQFPNYSSELNVNALLLGDSALYLCASSSDLLLGVEQYFGPGTRLTVT.

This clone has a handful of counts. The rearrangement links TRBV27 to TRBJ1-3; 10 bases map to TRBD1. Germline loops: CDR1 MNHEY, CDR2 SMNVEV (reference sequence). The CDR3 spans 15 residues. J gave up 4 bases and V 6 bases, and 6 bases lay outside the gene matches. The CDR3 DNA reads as TGTGCCAGCAGGTCCGACAGGGGGCGAGGAAACACCATATATTTT. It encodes CASRSDRGRGNTIYF.

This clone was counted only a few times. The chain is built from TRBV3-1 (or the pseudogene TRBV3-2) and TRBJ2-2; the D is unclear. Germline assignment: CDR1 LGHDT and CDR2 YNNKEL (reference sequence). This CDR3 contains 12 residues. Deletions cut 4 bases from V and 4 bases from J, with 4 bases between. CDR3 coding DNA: TGTGCCAGCAGCCTAAGCACCGGGGAGCTGTTTTTT. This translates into CASSLSTGELFF.

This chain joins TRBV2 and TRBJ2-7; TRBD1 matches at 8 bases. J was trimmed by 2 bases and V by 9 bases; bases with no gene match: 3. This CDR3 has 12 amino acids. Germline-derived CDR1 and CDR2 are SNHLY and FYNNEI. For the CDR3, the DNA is TGTGCCAGTGGACAGGGCGCCTACGAGCAGTACTTC. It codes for CASGQGAYEQYF.

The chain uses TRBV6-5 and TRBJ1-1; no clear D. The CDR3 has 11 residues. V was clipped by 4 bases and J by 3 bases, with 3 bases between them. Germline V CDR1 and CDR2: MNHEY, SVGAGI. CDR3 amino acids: CASSSDTEAFF. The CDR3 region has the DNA TGTGCCAGCAGTTCCGACACTGAAGCTTTCTTT.

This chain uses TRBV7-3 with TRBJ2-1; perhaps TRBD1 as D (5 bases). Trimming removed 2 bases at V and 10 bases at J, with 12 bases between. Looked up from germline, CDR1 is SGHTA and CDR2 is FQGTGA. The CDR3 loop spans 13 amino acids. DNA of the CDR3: TGTGCCAGCAGCTTAGTCCAGGGTCGGGAGCAGTTCTTC. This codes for CASSLVQGREQFF.